This T cell receptor (beta chain) was recovered during a study of tumor-infiltrating lymphocytes in localized non-small cell lung cancer. Looked up from germline, CDR1 is SGHTA and CDR2 is FQGTGA. J lost 4 bases, V lost 5 bases, and 9 bases had no gene match. The CDR3 runs 15 residues. This clone has a handful of counts. The table came from immunoSEQ multiplex PCR; TCRdb's copy has only in-frame clones and leaves some out. The top ten clones hold under 20% of a sample with some 9,300 clones, around 77% of them seen once. The sequencing sample was made of uninvolved lung tissue not adjacent to the tumor. The receptor's source is a human donor with non-small cell lung cancer. V usage is TRBV7-3 and J usage is TRBJ2-3, with TRBD2 identical over 7 bases. The CDR3 DNA reads as TGTGCCAGCAGCGCCGGACTAGAGCTGGCAGATACGCAGTATTTT. Its protein is CASSAGLELADTQYF.